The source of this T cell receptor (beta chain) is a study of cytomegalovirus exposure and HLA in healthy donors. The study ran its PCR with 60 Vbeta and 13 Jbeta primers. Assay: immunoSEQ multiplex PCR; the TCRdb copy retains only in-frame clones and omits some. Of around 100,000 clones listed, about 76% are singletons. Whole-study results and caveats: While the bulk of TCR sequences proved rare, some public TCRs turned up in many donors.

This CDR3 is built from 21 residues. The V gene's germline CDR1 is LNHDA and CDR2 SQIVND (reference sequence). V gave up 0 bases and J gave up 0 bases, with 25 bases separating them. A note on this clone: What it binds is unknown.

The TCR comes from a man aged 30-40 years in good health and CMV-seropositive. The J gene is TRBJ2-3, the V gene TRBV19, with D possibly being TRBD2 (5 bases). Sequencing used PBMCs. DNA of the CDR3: TGTGCCAGTAGTATAGATCTATTGAACCCTAGCATAAGTTATAGCACAGATACGCAGTATTTT. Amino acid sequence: CASSIDLLNPSISYSTDTQYF.